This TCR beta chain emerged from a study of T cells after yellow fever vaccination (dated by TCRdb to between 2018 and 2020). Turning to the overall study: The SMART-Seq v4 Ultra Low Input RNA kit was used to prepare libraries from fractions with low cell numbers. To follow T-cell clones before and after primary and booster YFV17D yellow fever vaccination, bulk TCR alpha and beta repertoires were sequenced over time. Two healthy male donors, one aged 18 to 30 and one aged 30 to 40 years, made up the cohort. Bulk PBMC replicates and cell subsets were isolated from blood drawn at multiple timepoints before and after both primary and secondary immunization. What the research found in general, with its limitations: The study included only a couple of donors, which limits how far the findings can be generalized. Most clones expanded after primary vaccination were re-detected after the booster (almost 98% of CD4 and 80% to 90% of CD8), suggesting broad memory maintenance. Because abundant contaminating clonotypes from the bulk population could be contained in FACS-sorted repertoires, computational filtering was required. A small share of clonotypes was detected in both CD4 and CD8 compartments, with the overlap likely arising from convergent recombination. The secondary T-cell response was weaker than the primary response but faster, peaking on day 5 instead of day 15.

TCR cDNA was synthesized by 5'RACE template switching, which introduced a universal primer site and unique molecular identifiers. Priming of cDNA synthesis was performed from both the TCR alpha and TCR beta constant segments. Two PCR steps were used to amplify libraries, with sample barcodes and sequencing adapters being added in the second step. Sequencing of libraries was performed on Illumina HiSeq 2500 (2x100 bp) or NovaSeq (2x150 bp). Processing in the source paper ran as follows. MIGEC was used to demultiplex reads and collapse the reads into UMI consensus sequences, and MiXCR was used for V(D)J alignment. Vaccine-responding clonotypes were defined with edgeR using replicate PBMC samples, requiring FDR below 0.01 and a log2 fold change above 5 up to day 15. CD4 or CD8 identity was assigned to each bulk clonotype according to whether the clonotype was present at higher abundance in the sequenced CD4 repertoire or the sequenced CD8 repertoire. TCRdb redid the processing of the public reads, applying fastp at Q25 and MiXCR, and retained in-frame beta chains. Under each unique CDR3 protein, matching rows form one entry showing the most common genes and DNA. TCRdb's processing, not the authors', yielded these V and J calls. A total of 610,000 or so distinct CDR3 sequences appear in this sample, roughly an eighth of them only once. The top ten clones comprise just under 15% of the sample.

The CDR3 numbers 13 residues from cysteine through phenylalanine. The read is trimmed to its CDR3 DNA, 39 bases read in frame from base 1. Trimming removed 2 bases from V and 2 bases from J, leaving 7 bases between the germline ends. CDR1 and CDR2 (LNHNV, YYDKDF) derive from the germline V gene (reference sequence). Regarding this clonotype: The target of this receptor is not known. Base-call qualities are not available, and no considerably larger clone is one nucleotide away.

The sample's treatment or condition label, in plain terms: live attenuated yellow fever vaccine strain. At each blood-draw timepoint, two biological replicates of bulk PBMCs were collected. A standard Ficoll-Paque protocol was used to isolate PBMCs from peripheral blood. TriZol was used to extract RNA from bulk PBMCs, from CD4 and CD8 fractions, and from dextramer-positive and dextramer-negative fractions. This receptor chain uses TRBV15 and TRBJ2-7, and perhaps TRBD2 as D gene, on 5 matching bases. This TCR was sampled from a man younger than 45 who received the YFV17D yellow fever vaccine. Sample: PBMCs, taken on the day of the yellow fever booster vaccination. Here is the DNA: TGTGCCACCAGCAGACCCGGGACCTACGAGCAGTACTTC. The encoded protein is CATSRPGTYEQYF. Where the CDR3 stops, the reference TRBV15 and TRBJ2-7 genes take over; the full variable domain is DAMVIQNPRYQVTQFGKPVTLSCSQTLNHNVMYWYQQKSSQAPKLLFHYYDKDFNNEADTPDNFQSRRPNTSFCFLDIRSPGLGDTAMYLCATSRPGTYEQYFGPGTRLTVT.